Included here is one T cell receptor (beta chain) sequence, with context. Its matching antigen is unknown. This entry comes from a study of T cell responses to AZD1222 COVID-19 vaccine. Findings and limits, study-wide: A mostly white British donor set with more females was recruited, and clonal diversity was possibly underestimated.

The repertoire was sequenced with immunoSEQ multiplex PCR; TCRdb's copy has only in-frame clones and lacks some. The sample includes around 170,000 clones, approximately 86% of them seen just once. The length of the CDR3 is 17 residues. Sequenced material: peripheral blood, taken 28 days after the second AZD1222 dose. V gene TRBV21-1 combines with J gene TRBJ2-1; TRBD2 is taken as the D call from the table, unchecked against the DNA. TRBV21-1 is reported as a pseudogene. This sequence was found in an adult who received the AZD1222 COVID-19 vaccine. The CDR3 DNA is TGTGCCAGCAGCAAAGGGCAGGGAGGTCCCATCTACAATGAGCAGTTCTTC. Amino acids: CASSKGQGGPIYNEQFF.